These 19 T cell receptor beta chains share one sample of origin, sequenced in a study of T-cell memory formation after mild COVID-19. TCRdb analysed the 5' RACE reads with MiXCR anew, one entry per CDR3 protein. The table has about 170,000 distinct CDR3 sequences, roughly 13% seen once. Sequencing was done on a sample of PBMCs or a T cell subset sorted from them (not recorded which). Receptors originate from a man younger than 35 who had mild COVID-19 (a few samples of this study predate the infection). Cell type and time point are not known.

The CDR3 DNA reads TGTGCCAGCAGTTTATCAGGGGCTTCCACCCTGGGCGGCTACACCTTC. Translating gives CASSLSGASTLGGYTF. The rearrangement links TRBV12-3 or TRBV12-4 to TRBJ1-2; tentatively, D is TRBD1 (6 bases). The CDR3 length is 16 residues. V was clipped by 2 bases and J by 8 bases, with 21 bases between them.

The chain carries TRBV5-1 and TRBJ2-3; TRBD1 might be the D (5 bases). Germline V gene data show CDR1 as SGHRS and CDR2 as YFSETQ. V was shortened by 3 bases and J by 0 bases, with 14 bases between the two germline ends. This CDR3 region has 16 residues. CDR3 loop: CASSSRQSRSTDTQYF. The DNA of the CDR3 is TGCGCCAGCAGCTCAAGACAGTCGCGTAGCACAGATACGCAGTATTTT. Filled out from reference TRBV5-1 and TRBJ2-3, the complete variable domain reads KAGVTQTPRYLIKTRGQQVTLSCSPISGHRSVSWYQQTPGQGLQFLFEYFSETQRNKGNFPGRFSGRQFSNSRSEMNVSTLELGDSALYLCASSSRQSRSTDTQYFGPGTRLTVL.

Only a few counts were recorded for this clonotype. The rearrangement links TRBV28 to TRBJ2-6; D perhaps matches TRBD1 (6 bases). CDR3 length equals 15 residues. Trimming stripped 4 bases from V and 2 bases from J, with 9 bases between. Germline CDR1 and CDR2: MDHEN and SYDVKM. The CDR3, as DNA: TGTGCCAGCAGTTCCACAGGGACTGGGGCCAACGTCCTGACTTTC. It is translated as CASSSTGTGANVLTF.

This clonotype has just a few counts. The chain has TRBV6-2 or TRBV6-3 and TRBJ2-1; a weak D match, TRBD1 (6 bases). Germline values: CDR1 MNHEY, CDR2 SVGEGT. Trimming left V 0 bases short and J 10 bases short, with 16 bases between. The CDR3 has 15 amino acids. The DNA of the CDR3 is TGTGCCAGCAGTTACTCGTCAGGGGCCCCGAGAGAGCAGTTCTTC. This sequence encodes CASSYSSGAPREQFF.

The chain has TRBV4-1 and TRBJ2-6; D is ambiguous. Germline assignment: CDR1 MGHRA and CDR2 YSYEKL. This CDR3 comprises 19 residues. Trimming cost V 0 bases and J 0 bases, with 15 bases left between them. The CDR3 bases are TGCGCCAGCAGCCAAGATGCCATCAGGCGGCTCTCTGGGGCCAACGTCCTGACTTTC. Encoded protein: CASSQDAIRRLSGANVLTF.

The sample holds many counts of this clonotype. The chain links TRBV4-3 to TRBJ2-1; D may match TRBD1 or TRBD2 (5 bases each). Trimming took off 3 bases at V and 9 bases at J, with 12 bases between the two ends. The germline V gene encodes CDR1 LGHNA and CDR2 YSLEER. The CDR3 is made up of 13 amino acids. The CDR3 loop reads CASSQILGAEQFF. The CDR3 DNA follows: TGCGCCAGCAGCCAGATACTCGGGGCTGAGCAGTTCTTC.

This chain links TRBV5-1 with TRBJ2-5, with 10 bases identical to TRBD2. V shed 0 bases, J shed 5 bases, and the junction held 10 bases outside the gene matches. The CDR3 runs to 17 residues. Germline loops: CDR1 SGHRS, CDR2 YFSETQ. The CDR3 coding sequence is TGCGCCAGCAGCTTGGCCCTGAGCGGGGGGGCCCAGGAGACCCAGTACTTC. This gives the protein CASSLALSGGAQETQYF.

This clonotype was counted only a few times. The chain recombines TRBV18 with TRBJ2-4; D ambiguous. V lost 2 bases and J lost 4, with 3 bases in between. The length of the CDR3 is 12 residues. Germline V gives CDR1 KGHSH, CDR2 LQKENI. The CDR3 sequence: CASSPLKNIQYF. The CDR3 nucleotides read TGTGCCAGCTCACCATTAAAAAACATTCAGTACTTC.

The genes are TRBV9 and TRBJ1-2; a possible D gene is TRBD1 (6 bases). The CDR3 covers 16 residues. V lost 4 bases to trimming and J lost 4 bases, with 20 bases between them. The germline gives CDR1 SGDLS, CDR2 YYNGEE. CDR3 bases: TGTGCCAGCAGCCTCAATCCCGGGGGGGGCATCTATGGCTACACCTTC. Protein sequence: CASSLNPGGGIYGYTF.

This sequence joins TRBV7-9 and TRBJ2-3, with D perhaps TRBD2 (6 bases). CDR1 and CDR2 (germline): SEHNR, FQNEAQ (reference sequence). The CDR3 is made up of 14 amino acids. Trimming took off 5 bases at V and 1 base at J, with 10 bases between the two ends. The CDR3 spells CASSASSGTDTQYF. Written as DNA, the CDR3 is TGTGCCAGCAGCGCCTCTAGCGGCACAGATACGCAGTATTTT.

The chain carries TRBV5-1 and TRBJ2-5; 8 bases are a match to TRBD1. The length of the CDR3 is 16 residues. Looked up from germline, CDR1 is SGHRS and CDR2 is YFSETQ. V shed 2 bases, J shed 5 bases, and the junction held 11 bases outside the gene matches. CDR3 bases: TGCGCCAGCAGCTTACGCGGTCAGGGGGCCGTTGAGACCCAGTACTTC. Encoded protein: CASSLRGQGAVETQYF. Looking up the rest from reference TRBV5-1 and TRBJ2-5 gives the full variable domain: KAGVTQTPRYLIKTRGQQVTLSCSPISGHRSVSWYQQTPGQGLQFLFEYFSETQRNKGNFPGRFSGRQFSNSRSEMNVSTLELGDSALYLCASSLRGQGAVETQYFGPGTRLLVL.

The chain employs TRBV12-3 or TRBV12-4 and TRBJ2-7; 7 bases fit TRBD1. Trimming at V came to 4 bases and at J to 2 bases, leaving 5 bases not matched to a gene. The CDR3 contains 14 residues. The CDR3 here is CASSYGDRAYEQYF. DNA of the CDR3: TGTGCCAGCAGTTACGGGGACAGAGCCTACGAGCAGTACTTC.

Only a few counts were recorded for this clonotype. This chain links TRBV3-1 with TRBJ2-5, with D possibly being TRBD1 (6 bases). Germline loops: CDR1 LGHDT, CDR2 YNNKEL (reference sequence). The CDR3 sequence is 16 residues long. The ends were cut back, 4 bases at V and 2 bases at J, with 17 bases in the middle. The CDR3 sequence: CASSPVSGQQQETQYF. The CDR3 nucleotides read TGTGCCAGCAGCCCGGTTTCAGGACAGCAACAAGAGACCCAGTACTTC.

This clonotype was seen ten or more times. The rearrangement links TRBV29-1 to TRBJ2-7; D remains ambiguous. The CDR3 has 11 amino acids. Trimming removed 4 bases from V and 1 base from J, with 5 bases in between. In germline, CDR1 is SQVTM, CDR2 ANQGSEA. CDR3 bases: TGCAGCGTTGTACGGTCCTACGAGCAGTACTTC. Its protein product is CSVVRSYEQYF.

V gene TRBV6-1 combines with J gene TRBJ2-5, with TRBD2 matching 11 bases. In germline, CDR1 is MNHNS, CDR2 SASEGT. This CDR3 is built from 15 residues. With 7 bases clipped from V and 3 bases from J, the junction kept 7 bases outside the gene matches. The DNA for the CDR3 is TGTGCCAGCATTCGCGGGACTAGCGGCAAAGAGACCCAGTACTTC. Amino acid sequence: CASIRGTSGKETQYF.

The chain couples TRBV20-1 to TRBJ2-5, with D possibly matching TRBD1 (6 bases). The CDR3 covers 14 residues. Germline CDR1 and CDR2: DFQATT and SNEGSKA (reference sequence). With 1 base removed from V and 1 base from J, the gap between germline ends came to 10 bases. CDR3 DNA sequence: TGCAGTGCTAGAGTTTGGGGGCCCCAAGAGACCCAGTACTTC. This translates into CSARVWGPQETQYF.

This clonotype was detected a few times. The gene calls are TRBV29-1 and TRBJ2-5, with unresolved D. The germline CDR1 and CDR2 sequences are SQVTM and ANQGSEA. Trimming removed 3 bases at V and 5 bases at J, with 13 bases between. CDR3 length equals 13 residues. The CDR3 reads CSVDTGGRETQYF. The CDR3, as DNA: TGCAGCGTTGATACTGGTGGGCGGGAGACCCAGTACTTC.

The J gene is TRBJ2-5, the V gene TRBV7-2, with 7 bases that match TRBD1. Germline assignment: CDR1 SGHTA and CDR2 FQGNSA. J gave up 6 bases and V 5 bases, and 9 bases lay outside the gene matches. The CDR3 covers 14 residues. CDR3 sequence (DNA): TGTGCCAGCAGCCCGAGACAGGGTGGGCAGACCCAGTACTTC. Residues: CASSPRQGGQTQYF.

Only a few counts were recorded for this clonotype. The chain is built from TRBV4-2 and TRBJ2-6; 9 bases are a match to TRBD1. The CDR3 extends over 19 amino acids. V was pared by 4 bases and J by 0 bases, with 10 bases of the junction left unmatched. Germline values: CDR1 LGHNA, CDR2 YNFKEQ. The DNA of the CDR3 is TGTGCCAGCAGCCCGGGGACAGGGAGTTCCGTCTCTGGGGCCAACGTCCTGACTTTC. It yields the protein CASSPGTGSSVSGANVLTF.